This T cell receptor beta chain is from a study of naive and memory T cell subsets. Findings and limits, study-wide: Clonotypes are single alpha or beta chains, not paired receptors. Naive repertoires, especially CD8, held a few larger clonotypes, possibly memory cells re-expressing CD45RA.

A note on this clonotype: What it binds is unknown.

Cells stained for CD3, CD4, CD8, CD45RA and CD27 were sorted into four subsets. An equimolar mix of two oligonucleotides served as the beta constant-region primer for TRBC1 and TRBC2. The ligated cDNA underwent four PCR rounds using SP2 and nested alpha and beta constant-region primers. TCRdb reanalysed the UMI-ligation and nested PCR reads using MiXCR and keeps one entry per CDR3 protein. The sample has approximately 140,000 distinct CDR3 sequences; under 25% are singletons. The origin of this receptor is a human donor in good health. Sequenced material: naive CD4+ T cells from blood.

Here the CDR3 reads CATSRDRTRPNTGELFF. The CDR3 DNA sequence: TGTGCCACCAGCAGAGATCGAACTAGACCGAACACCGGGGAGCTGTTTTTT. The chain carries TRBV15 and TRBJ2-2, with D possibly being TRBD2 (5 bases). The CDR3 length is 17 residues. CDR1 LNHNV and CDR2 YYDKDF come from the germline V gene (reference sequence). V lost 0 bases to trimming and J lost 0 bases, with 11 bases between them.